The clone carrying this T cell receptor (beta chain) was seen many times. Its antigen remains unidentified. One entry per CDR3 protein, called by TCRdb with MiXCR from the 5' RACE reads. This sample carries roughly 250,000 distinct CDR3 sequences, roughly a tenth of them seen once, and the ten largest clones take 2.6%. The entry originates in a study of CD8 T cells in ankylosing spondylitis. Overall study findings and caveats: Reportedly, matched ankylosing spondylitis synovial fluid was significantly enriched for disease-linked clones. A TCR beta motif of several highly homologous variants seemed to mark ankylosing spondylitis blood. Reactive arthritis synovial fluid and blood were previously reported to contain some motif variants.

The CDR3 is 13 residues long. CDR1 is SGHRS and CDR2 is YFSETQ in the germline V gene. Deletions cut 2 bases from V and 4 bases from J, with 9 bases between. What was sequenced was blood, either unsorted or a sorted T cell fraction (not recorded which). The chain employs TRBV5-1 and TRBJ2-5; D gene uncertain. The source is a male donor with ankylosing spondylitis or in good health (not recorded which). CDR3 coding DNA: TGCGCCAGCAGCTTTACCGCATCAGAGACCCAGTACTTC. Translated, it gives CASSFTASETQYF.